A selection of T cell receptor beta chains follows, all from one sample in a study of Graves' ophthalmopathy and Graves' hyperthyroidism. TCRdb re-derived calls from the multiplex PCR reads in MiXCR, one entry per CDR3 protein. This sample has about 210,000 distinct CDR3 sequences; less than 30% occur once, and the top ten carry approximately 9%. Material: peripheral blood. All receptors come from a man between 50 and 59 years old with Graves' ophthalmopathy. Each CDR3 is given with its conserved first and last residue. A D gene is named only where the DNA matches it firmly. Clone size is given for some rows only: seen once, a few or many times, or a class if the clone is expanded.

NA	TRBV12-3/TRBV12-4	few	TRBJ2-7	TGTGCCAGCAGCTCCGGGACTTACCCCTACGAGCAGTACTTC	CASSSGTYPYEQYF
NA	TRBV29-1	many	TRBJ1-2	TGCAGCGTCCCGGCCCGGCTAGCTAACTATGGCTACACCTTC	CSVPARLANYGYTF
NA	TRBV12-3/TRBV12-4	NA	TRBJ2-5	TGTGCCAGCAGTTTTGAGCGCCAAGAGACCCAGTACTTC	CASSFERQETQYF
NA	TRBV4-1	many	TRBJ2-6	TGCGCCAGCAGCCATCCGTACAGGGCCTCTGGGGCCAACGTCCTGACTTTC	CASSHPYRASGANVLTF
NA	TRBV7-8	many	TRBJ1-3	TGTGCCAGCAGCTTGGGGACCTACTCTGGAAACACCATATATTTT	CASSLGTYSGNTIYF
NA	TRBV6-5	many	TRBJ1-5	TGTGCCAGCAGTTCCGGTCTGGGGTGGAACCAGCCCCAGCATTTT	CASSSGLGWNQPQHF
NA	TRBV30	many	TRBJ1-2	TGTGCCTGGAGTGGGGGGACGTATTATGGCTACACCTTC	CAWSGGTYYGYTF
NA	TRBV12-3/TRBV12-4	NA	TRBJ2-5	TGTGCCAGCAGCAAGGACAGGGCGGGGGCAGAGACCCAGTACTTC	CASSKDRAGAETQYF
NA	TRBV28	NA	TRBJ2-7	TGTGCCAGCAGCCCACGGGACAAAACCTACGAGCAGTACTTC	CASSPRDKTYEQYF
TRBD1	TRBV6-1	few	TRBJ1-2	TGTGCCAGCAGTCCGACAGGGGGGGGCTACACCTTC	CASSPTGGGYTF
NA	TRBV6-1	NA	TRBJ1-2	TGTGCCACCCTGAGGGAGGCGGGCTATGGCTACACCTTC	CATLREAGYGYTF
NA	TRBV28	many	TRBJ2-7	TGTGCCAGCAGTTTAACGGACGGCAGCTCCTACGAGCAGTACTTC	CASSLTDGSSYEQYF
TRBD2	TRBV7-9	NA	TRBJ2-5	TGTGCCAGCAGCTTAGCAGGTCCGGGAGGGGAGACCCAGTACTTC	CASSLAGPGGETQYF
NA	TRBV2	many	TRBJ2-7	TGTGCCAGCAGTGAATTGGTTATTGGGTCCTACGAGCAGTACTTC	CASSELVIGSYEQYF
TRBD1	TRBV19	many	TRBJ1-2	TGTGCCAGTATTTCAAATTCCGGGACAGGGTATTTTGGCTACACCTTC	CASISNSGTGYFGYTF
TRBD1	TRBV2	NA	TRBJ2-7	TGTGCCAGCAGTGATAAGTGGGGACAGGGAAACTACGAGCAGTACTTC	CASSDKWGQGNYEQYF
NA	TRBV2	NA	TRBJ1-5	TGTGCCAGCAGAGCTACCAGGGAAGATCAGCCCCAGCATTTT	CASRATREDQPQHF
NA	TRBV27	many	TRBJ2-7	TGTGCCAGCAGTTTTGACTCAACCTACGAGCAGTACTTC	CASSFDSTYEQYF
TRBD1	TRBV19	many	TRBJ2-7	TGTGCCAGTAGTACAACCGGGACAGGTTCCTACGAGCAGTACTTC	CASSTTGTGSYEQYF
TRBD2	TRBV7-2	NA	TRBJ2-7	TGTGCCAGCGCGGGGGGGGTGAACTACGAGCAGTACTTC	CASAGGVNYEQYF
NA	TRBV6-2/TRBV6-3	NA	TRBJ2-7	TGTGCCAGCAGTTACCTTACAGGCGGCGTGCAGTACTTC	CASSYLTGGVQYF
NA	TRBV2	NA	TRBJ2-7	TGTGCCAGCAGGCAGACCACAGGGTCCTACGAGCAGTACTTC	CASRQTTGSYEQYF
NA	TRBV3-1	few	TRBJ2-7	TGTGCCAGCAGCCACTTAGAGGGGTACGAGCAGTACTTC	CASSHLEGYEQYF
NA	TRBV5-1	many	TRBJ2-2	TGCGCCAGCAGCCCCCGGGACCCCCAGACCGGGGAGCTGTTTTTT	CASSPRDPQTGELFF
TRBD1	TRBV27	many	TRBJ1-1	TGTGCCAGCAGTTTACTTACAGGGGGCAACACTGAAGCTTTCTTT	CASSLLTGGNTEAFF
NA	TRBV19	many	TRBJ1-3	TGTGCCAGTAGCGACTCTGGAAACACCATATATTTT	CASSDSGNTIYF
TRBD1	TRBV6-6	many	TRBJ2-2	TGTGCCAGCAGACCACAGGGGGCAGGAGGGGAGCTGTTTTTT	CASRPQGAGGELFF
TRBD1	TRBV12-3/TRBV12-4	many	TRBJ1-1	TGTGCCAGCCGTGCGGGGGGACAGCTGAACACTGAAGCTTTCTTT	CASRAGGQLNTEAFF
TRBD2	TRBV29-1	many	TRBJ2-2	TGCAGCGTTGAAGGTAGCGGGAGGGCCTCCCCCGGGGAGCTGTTTTTT	CSVEGSGRASPGELFF
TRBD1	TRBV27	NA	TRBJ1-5	TGTGCCAGCAGCAGGACAGGGGCAAATCAGCCCCAGCATTTT	CASSRTGANQPQHF
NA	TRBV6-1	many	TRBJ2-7	TGTGCCAGCAGCAGACTAGTACGGGGGTCCGCCGAGCAGTACTTC	CASSRLVRGSAEQYF
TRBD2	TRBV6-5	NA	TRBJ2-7	TGTGCCAGCAGTTGGGACCGGGAGGAGGCCGAGCAGTACTTC	CASSWDREEAEQYF
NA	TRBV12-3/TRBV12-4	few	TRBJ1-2	TGTGCCAGCAGTCCCGGGACGCACTATGGCTACACCTTC	CASSPGTHYGYTF
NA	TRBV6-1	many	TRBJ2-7	TGTGCCAGCAGTCACGCCTCCACCCTCTACGAGCAGTACTTC	CASSHASTLYEQYF
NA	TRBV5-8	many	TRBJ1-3	TGTGCCAGCAGCTTCAGAGACTCTGGAAACACCATATATTTT	CASSFRDSGNTIYF
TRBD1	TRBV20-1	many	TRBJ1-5	TGCAGTGCGGCGAGGGGGCGTAGCAATCAGCCCCAGCATTTT	CSAARGRSNQPQHF
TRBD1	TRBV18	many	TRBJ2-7	TGTGCCAGCTCACCCTATACGGGACAGTCGTCCTACGAGCAGTACTTC	CASSPYTGQSSYEQYF
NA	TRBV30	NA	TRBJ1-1	TGTGCCTGGAGTATGGGGTTCACTGAAGCTTTCTTT	CAWSMGFTEAFF
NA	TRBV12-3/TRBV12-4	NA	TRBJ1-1	TGTGCCAGCAGCTCTACCCCGTTCCTTAGAGGTAACACTGAAGCTTTCTTT	CASSSTPFLRGNTEAFF
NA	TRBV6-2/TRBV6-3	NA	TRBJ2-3	TGTGCCAGCAGTTATGAAGCGACCGCGGATACGCAGTATTTT	CASSYEATADTQYF
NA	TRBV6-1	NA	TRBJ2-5	TGTGCCAGCAGCCGAACGGGGACCAACCAAGAGACCCAGTACTTC	CASSRTGTNQETQYF
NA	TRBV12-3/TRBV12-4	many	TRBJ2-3	TGTGCCAGCAGGCATCAGTGGTCCGGCACAGATACGCAGTATTTT	CASRHQWSGTDTQYF
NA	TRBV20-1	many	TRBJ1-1	TGCAGTGCTAGTCGTGGACACCCGAACACTGAAGCTTTCTTT	CSASRGHPNTEAFF
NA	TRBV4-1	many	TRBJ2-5	TGCGCCAGCAGCCAAGATGGTAAAGGGTTCAGACAAGAGACCCAGTACTTC	CASSQDGKGFRQETQYF
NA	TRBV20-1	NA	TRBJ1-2	TGCAGTGCTGATGGGGCTGGGAACTATGGCTACACCTTC	CSADGAGNYGYTF
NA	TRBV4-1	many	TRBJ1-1	TGCGCCAGCAGCCCTATGGGGGCCATGAACACTGAAGCTTTCTTT	CASSPMGAMNTEAFF
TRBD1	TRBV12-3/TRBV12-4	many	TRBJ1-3	TGTGCCAGCAGTTACTCGGACAGGCGATTTGGAAACACCATATATTTT	CASSYSDRRFGNTIYF
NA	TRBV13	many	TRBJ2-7	TGTGCCAGCAGCTTCGGGGGCTCCCAGGTCTACGAGCAGTACTTC	CASSFGGSQVYEQYF
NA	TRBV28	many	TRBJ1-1	TGTGCCAGCAGTTTACTACAGATGAACACTGAAGCTTTCTTT	CASSLLQMNTEAFF
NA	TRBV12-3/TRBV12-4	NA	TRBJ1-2	TGTGCCAGCAGCTTCAGCCTAGGAGGCTACACCTTC	CASSFSLGGYTF
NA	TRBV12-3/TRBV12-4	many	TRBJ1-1	TGTGCCAGCAGTTTAGGGGGTGCCACTGAAGCTTTCTTT	CASSLGGATEAFF
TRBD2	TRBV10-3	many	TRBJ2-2	TGTGCCACTCAAGGACTAGCTAACACCGGGGAGCTGTTTTTT	CATQGLANTGELFF
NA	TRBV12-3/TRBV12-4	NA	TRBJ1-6	TGTGCCAGCAGTGTCTGGACTTCCGATTCACCCCTCCACTTT	CASSVWTSDSPLHF
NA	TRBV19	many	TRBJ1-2	TGTGCCAGTAGTGGGGGCCGACTCGAGCATTACTATGGCTACACCTTC	CASSGGRLEHYYGYTF
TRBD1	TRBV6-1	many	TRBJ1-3	TGTGCCAGCGCCGACAGGGCGCACTCTGGAAACACCATATATTTT	CASADRAHSGNTIYF
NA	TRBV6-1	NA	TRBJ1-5	TGTGCCAGCAGTCAGGGATATAAGCAGCCCCAGCATTTT	CASSQGYKQPQHF
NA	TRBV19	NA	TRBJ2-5	TGTGCCAGTACAACGTTTTTCCAGACCCAGTACTTC	CASTTFFQTQYF
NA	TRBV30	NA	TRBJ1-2	TGTGCCTGGAATCTAGGCGGGTACTCTACACTAGTCCACACCTTC	CAWNLGGYSTLVHTF